This entry describes one TCR beta chain. Trimming shortened V by 0 bases and J by 6 bases, and 12 bases separated the two germline ends. The length of the CDR3 is 15 residues. Germline assignment: CDR1 LGHNA and CDR2 YSLEER. The data derive from a study of shared clonotypes between healthy human individuals. Some clones are missing from TCRdb's copy, which holds only in-frame ones; the method was immunoSEQ multiplex PCR. The data contain some 89,000 clones, 67% of them singletons. This TCR came from a man aged 25-40 years in good health. Sequencing input: memory CD8+ T cells sorted from blood. Specified subset: CD45RO+ cells pooled with CCR7-negative TemRA cells. The J gene is TRBJ1-5, the V gene TRBV4-3; D unclear. CDR3 in amino acids: CASSQDRHTSQPQHF. DNA for the CDR3: TGCGCCAGCAGCCAAGATAGACATACGAGTCAGCCCCAGCATTTT.